These 24 T cell receptor beta chains were sequenced from one sample in a study of cytotoxic CD8 clonotypes in ibrutinib-treated CLL. This table comes from immunoSEQ multiplex PCR, and its TCRdb copy is limited to in-frame clones, with some not included. The sample yields about 200,000 clones, approximately 79% seen once. This specimen consisted of PBMCs, obtained after 12 months of ibrutinib treatment. The receptors were gathered from a human donor with chronic lymphocytic leukemia.

This clone has just a few counts. This chain joins TRBV28 and TRBJ2-7, with TRBD2 matching over 10 bases. The V gene's germline CDR1 is MDHEN and CDR2 SYDVKM. The CDR3 is made up of 16 amino acids. With V trimmed by 4 bases and J by 3 bases, 9 bases remained unmatched. CDR3 nucleotides: TGTGCCAGCAGTTCCACTCTAGCGGGAGAATTCTACGAGCAGTACTTC. Amino acids: CASSSTLAGEFYEQYF. The variable domain in full, with the rest retrieved from reference TRBV28 and TRBJ2-7, is DVKVTQSSRYLVKRTGEKVFLECVQDMDHENMFWYRQDPGLGLRLIYFSYDVKMKEKGDIPEGYSVSREKKERFSLILESASTNQTSMYLCASSSTLAGEFYEQYFGPGTRLTVT.

J is TRBJ2-7 and V is TRBV18; the D is unclear. The CDR3 loop spans 13 amino acids. Germline V lookup: CDR1 KGHSH, CDR2 LQKENI. Trimming took off 2 bases at V and 4 bases at J, with 9 bases between the two ends. This CDR3 is CASSPGVGYEQYF. The CDR3 nucleotides are TGTGCCAGCTCACCAGGGGTGGGGTACGAGCAGTACTTC.

The genes are TRBV2 and TRBJ1-4; D is ambiguous. The CDR3 is 13 residues long. The V gene's germline CDR1 is SNHLY and CDR2 FYNNEI. V lost 6 bases to trimming and J lost 8 bases, with 13 bases between them. The CDR3 region is CASRGDGGEKLFF. DNA for the CDR3: TGTGCCAGCAGGGGAGACGGAGGGGAAAAACTGTTTTTT.

This sequence joins TRBV5-1 and TRBJ1-2; 9 positions agree with TRBD1. Germline V gene data show CDR1 as SGHRS and CDR2 as YFSETQ. The CDR3 has 13 residues. With 6 bases clipped from V and 5 bases from J, the junction kept 5 bases outside the gene matches. In nucleotides, the CDR3 is TGCGCCAGCAACCCGGGACAGGGATATGGCTACACCTTC. This codes for CASNPGQGYGYTF.

This sequence joins TRBV4-1 and TRBJ1-5, with no clear D. The V and J ends lost 1 base and 1 base respectively, with 8 bases between them. The CDR3 runs 15 residues. Germline values: CDR1 MGHRA, CDR2 YSYEKL. Here the CDR3 reads CASSQVVRSNQPQHF. CDR3 sequence (DNA): TGCGCCAGCAGCCAAGTCGTGAGGAGCAATCAGCCCCAGCATTTT.

The V call is TRBV28, the J call TRBJ1-5, with D possibly matching TRBD1 (5 bases). The CDR3 sequence is 16 residues long. V lost 6 bases and J 1 base, leaving 16 bases between the germline ends. CDR1 is MDHEN and CDR2 is SYDVKM in the germline V gene. The CDR3 sequence: CASRYYPDRSNQPQHF. CDR3 coding DNA: TGTGCCAGCAGGTATTACCCAGACAGAAGCAATCAGCCCCAGCATTTT.

The chain couples TRBV6-1 to TRBJ2-1, with D possibly being TRBD2 (6 bases). Germline lookup yields CDR1 MNHNS and CDR2 SASEGT. Trimming cost V 3 bases and J 0 bases, with 15 bases left between them. This CDR3 contains 17 residues. The CDR3 nucleotides read TGTGCCAGCAGTGATGGGACTTTACTAAGCTCCTACAATGAGCAGTTCTTC. It encodes CASSDGTLLSSYNEQFF.

The sample holds many counts of this clone. The V call is TRBV7-3, the J call TRBJ2-1; the D is unclear. V was trimmed by 2 bases and J by 5 bases, leaving 19 bases between them. The CDR3 is 17 residues long. Germline V gene data show CDR1 as SGHTA and CDR2 as FQGTGA. The CDR3 is CASSLGPQDRIDNEQFF. The DNA of the CDR3 is TGTGCCAGCAGCTTAGGTCCCCAGGATAGGATCGACAATGAGCAGTTCTTC.

The rearrangement joins TRBV29-1 to TRBJ1-5; D gene uncertain. The germline gives CDR1 SQVTM, CDR2 ANQGSEA. V lost 2 bases, J lost 5 bases, and 7 bases lay in between. The CDR3 length is 12 residues. The CDR3 region has the DNA TGCAGCGTTGAATGGGAGGATCAGCCCCAGCATTTT. Encoded protein: CSVEWEDQPQHF.

A few counts support this clone. This CDR3 is also generated by other DNA sequences in the sample. This chain links TRBV5-1 with TRBJ1-5; the D is unclear. The CDR3 is made up of 12 amino acids. Germline assignment: CDR1 SGHRS and CDR2 YFSETQ. Trimming took 0 bases from V and 6 from J, leaving 4 bases between them. CDR3 bases: TGCGCCAGCAGCTTGGAGGGTCAGCCCCAGCATTTT. Protein: CASSLEGQPQHF.

The chain combines TRBV15 with TRBJ2-1; D may be TRBD1 (6 bases). This CDR3 has 16 residues. Germline V CDR1 and CDR2: LNHNV, YYDKDF (reference sequence). Trimming took off 0 bases at V and 0 bases at J, with 9 bases between the two ends. CDR3 protein: CATSRDYRDSYNEQFF. As DNA, the CDR3 is TGTGCCACCAGCAGAGATTACAGGGACTCCTACAATGAGCAGTTCTTC.

This chain links TRBV6-5 with TRBJ1-6; no clear D. Germline lookup yields CDR1 MNHEY and CDR2 SVGAGI. The germline V and J ends were trimmed by 0 bases and 11 bases, with 14 bases remaining between them. The CDR3 is 15 residues long. The CDR3, as DNA: TGTGCCAGCAGTTACTCGTCGAATGGCGTGCCACCCCTCCACTTT. It is translated as CASSYSSNGVPPLHF.

The chain is built from TRBV18 and TRBJ2-2; D is undetermined. V dropped 3 bases and J dropped 5 bases, with 10 bases sitting between them. Germline V gives CDR1 KGHSH, CDR2 LQKENI. The CDR3 is 14 residues long. CDR3: CASSPLQTTGELFF. CDR3 sequence (DNA): TGTGCCAGCTCACCCCTACAGACTACCGGGGAGCTGTTTTTT.

This clone was observed a single time. Compared with germline, one end of the junction differs, possibly owing to a read error. This chain uses TRBV7-7 with TRBJ2-3; a possible D gene is TRBD2 (7 bases). This CDR3 contains 14 residues. In germline, CDR1 is SSHAT, CDR2 FNYEAQ (reference sequence). In nucleotides, the CDR3 is TGTGCTAGCAGCTTAGGGGGGGACACAGATACGCAGTATTTT. Protein product: CASSLGGDTDTQYF.

This chain links TRBV6-6 with TRBJ2-2, with TRBD2 identical over 12 bases. The CDR3 sequence is 14 residues long. J gave up 5 bases and V 8 bases, and 3 bases lay outside the gene matches. Germline lookup yields CDR1 MNHNY and CDR2 SVGAGI (reference sequence). In DNA, the CDR3 is TGTGCCAGCCGTGGACTAGCGGGAACCGGGGAGCTGTTTTTT. It translates to CASRGLAGTGELFF.

The chain is built from TRBV11-2 and TRBJ2-2; no clear D. The CDR3 is 13 residues long. Germline loops: CDR1 SGHAT, CDR2 FQNNGV. V lost 5 bases and J lost 5, with 9 bases in between. CDR3 residues: CASSQLRTGELFF. In DNA form, the CDR3 reads TGTGCCAGCAGCCAGCTACGTACCGGGGAGCTGTTTTTT. Variable domain in full (rest from reference TRBV11-2 and TRBJ2-2): EAGVAQSPRYKIIEKRQSVAFWCNPISGHATLYWYQQILGQGPKLLIQFQNNGVVDDSQLPKDRFSAERLKGVDSTLKIQPAKLEDSAVYLCASSQLRTGELFFGEGSRLTVL.

The gene calls are TRBV19 and TRBJ2-1, with D perhaps matching TRBD2 (5 bases). The CDR3 runs 13 residues. Germline V gives CDR1 LNHDA, CDR2 SQIVND (reference sequence). V was trimmed by 1 base and J by 5 bases, leaving 6 bases between them. The CDR3 loop is CASSIGGDNEQFF. The CDR3, as DNA: TGTGCCAGTAGTATAGGGGGAGACAATGAGCAGTTCTTC.

Only a few counts were recorded for this clone. The chain carries TRBV27 and TRBJ2-7, with D uncertain. Germline loops: CDR1 MNHEY, CDR2 SMNVEV (reference sequence). The CDR3 length is 15 residues. V was clipped by 4 bases and J by 10 bases, with 23 bases between them. The CDR3 bases are TGTGCCAGCAGTTCGGCTATAGGGTCCCTAAATCGCCAGTACTTC. Translation gives CASSSAIGSLNRQYF.

V is TRBV6-5 and J is TRBJ1-1; no definite D call. There are 13 residues in the CDR3. Germline V gene lookup returns CDR1 MNHEY and CDR2 SVGAGI. The V gene lost 3 bases and the J gene lost 1 base, with 6 bases spanning the gap. This CDR3 reads CASSYWENTEAFF. CDR3 nucleotide sequence: TGTGCCAGCAGTTATTGGGAGAACACTGAAGCTTTCTTT.

CDR3 amino acids: CASSYSTIPGQRYTF. The CDR3 DNA reads as TGTGCCAGCAGTTACTCCACCATTCCGGGACAGCGCTACACCTTC. The chain combines TRBV6-6 with TRBJ1-2, with 7 bases fitting TRBD1. Germline V lookup: CDR1 MNHNY, CDR2 SVGAGI (reference sequence). This CDR3 has 15 amino acids. Trimming at V came to 0 bases and at J to 9 bases, leaving 10 bases not matched to a gene.

J is TRBJ2-4 and V is TRBV30; D might be TRBD1 (5 bases). CDR1 and CDR2 from the germline V gene are GTSNPN and SVGIG (reference sequence). Trimming shortened V by 0 bases and J by 8 bases, and 8 bases separated the two germline ends. The CDR3 extends over 12 amino acids. The DNA of the CDR3 is TGTGCCTGGAGTGTGGGCAGGGACATTCAGTACTTC. Translation gives CAWSVGRDIQYF.

The gene calls are TRBV4-2 and TRBJ2-7, with 8 bases fitting TRBD2. There are 17 residues in the CDR3. V dropped 0 bases and J dropped 7; count of bases not matched to a gene: 14. The germline V gene encodes CDR1 LGHNA and CDR2 YNFKEQ. The CDR3 DNA reads TGTGCCAGCAGCCAAGATTATTTCCGGGGGGGTCTGAGTGAGCAGTACTTC. Protein: CASSQDYFRGGLSEQYF.

The genes are TRBV2 and TRBJ2-4, with unresolved D. The length of the CDR3 is 14 residues. Germline V lookup: CDR1 SNHLY, CDR2 FYNNEI. V was cut by 3 bases and J by 5 bases, with 11 bases left in between. The CDR3 DNA is TGTGCCAGCAGTGACTCCCTATCACAAAACATTCAGTACTTC. It specifies CASSDSLSQNIQYF.

CDR3 DNA sequence: TGTGCCAGTAGCTTAGCGGGACCTAGCACAGATACGCAGTATTTT. Translation gives CASSLAGPSTDTQYF. The rearrangement links TRBV19 to TRBJ2-3; 8 nucleotides align to TRBD2. J lost 0 bases, V lost 6 bases, and 5 bases had no gene match. Germline CDR1 reads LNHDA; CDR2 reads SQIVND (reference sequence). This CDR3 spans 15 amino acids.